Sequencing of this T cell receptor beta chain was carried out in a study of radiation and T cells in renal cell carcinoma. Indicated time point: blood 2 weeks post-SBRT. Treatment reported: 15 Gy SBRT to primary tumor, nephrectomy 4 weeks later. J lost 3 bases, V lost 5 bases, and 7 bases had no gene match. Germline loops: CDR1 SQVTM, CDR2 ANQGSEA. CDR3 length: 14 amino acids. This table comes from immunoSEQ multiplex PCR, and its TCRdb copy is limited to in-frame clones, with some not included. The sample has about 130,000 clones, 81% seen once. The rearrangement uses TRBV29-1 and TRBJ2-1; 7 bases are shared with TRBD1. This TCR came from a man over 45 with renal cell carcinoma. The sequences come from blood, collected from a patient whose treatment included radiotherapy and nephrectomy. This CDR3 is CSVQKGTVYNEQFF. CDR3 sequence (DNA): TGCAGCGTTCAAAAAGGGACAGTCTACAATGAGCAGTTCTTC.